This T cell receptor (beta chain) came from a study of HIV-infected patients and healthy controls. Study-level findings and limits: Size-matched repertoire data failed to replicate the apparent Gini index recovery after therapy in HIV-infected patients.

Reverse transcription used approximately 500 ng RNA and constant-region primers for alpha and beta. Separate chain-specific third strand synthesis with multiplexing indices produced the alpha and beta libraries. Ligation attached cDNA to a 5' RACE adapter that carried a random hexamer and SP2 site. TCRdb passed the 5' RACE reads through MiXCR, listing each CDR3 protein once. The sample has 17,000 or so distinct CDR3 sequences; 5.5% are singletons. This clonotype has at least ten counts. Its antigen remains unknown. No cell fractionation was done, so the repertoire covers all unsorted peripheral blood T cells. The receptor was isolated from an adult in good health. The sequenced sample was blood.

In DNA, the CDR3 is TGTGCCAGCAGTTTTGGGGAGACCCAGTACTTC. Translation: CASSFGETQYF. V gene TRBV12-3 or TRBV12-4 combines with J gene TRBJ2-5; D unclear. The CDR3 extends over 11 amino acids. V gave up 3 bases and J gave up 5 bases, with 4 bases separating them.